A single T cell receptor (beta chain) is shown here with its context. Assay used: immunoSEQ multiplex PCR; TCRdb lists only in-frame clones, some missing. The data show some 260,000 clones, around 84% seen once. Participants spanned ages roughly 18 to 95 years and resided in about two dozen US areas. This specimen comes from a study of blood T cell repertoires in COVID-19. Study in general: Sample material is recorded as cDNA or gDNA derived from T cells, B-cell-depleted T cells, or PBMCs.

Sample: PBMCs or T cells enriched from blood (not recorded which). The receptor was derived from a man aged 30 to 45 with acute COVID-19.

Here the CDR3 reads CATSDVTGALQETQYF. CDR3 DNA sequence: TGTGCCACCAGTGATGTGACAGGGGCTCTCCAAGAGACCCAGTACTTC. J is TRBJ2-5 and V is TRBV24-1; 8 nucleotides align to TRBD1. The CDR3 extends over 16 amino acids. Germline V gene sequence: CDR1 KGHDR, CDR2 SFDVKD. After removal of 3 bases from V and 1 base from J, the junction contained 6 bases not matched to a gene.